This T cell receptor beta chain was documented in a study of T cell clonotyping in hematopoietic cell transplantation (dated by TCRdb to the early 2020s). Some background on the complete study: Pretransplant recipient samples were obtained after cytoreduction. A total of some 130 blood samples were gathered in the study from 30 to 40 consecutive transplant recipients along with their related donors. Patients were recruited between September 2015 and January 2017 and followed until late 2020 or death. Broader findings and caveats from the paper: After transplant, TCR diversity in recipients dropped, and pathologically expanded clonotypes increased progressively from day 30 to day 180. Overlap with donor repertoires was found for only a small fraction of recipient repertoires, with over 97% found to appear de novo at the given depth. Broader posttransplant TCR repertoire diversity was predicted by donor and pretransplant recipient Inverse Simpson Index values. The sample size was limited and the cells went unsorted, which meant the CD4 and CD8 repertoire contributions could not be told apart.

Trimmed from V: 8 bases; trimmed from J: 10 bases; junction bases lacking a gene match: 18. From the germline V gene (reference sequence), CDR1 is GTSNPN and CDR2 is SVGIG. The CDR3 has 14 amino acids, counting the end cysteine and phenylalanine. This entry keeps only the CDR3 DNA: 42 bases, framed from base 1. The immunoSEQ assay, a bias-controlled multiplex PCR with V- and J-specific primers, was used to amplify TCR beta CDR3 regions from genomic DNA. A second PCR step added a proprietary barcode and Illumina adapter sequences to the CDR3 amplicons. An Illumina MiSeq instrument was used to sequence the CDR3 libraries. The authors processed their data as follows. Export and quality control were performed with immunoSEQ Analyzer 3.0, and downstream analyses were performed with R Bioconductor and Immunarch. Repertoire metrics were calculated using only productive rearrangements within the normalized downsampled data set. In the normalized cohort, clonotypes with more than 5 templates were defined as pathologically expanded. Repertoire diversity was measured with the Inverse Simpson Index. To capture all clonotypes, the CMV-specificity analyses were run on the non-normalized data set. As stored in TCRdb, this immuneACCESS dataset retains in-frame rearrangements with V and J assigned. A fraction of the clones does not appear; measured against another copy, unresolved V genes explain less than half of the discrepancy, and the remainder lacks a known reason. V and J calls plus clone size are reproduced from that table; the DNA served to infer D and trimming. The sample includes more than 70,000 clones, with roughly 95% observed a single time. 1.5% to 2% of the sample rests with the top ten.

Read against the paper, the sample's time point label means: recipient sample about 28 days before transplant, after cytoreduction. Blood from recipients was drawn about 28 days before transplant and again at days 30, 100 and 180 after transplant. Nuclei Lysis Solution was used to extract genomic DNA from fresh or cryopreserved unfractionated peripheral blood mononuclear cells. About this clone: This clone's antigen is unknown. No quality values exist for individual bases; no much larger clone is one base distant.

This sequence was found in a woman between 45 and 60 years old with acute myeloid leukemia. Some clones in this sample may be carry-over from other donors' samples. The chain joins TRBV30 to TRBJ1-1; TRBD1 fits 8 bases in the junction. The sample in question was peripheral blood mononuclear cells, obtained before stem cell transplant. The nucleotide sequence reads TGTGCCCTCCAGCGGACAGGGAGATCGTCAATAGCTTTCTTT. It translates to CALQRTGRSSIAFF.